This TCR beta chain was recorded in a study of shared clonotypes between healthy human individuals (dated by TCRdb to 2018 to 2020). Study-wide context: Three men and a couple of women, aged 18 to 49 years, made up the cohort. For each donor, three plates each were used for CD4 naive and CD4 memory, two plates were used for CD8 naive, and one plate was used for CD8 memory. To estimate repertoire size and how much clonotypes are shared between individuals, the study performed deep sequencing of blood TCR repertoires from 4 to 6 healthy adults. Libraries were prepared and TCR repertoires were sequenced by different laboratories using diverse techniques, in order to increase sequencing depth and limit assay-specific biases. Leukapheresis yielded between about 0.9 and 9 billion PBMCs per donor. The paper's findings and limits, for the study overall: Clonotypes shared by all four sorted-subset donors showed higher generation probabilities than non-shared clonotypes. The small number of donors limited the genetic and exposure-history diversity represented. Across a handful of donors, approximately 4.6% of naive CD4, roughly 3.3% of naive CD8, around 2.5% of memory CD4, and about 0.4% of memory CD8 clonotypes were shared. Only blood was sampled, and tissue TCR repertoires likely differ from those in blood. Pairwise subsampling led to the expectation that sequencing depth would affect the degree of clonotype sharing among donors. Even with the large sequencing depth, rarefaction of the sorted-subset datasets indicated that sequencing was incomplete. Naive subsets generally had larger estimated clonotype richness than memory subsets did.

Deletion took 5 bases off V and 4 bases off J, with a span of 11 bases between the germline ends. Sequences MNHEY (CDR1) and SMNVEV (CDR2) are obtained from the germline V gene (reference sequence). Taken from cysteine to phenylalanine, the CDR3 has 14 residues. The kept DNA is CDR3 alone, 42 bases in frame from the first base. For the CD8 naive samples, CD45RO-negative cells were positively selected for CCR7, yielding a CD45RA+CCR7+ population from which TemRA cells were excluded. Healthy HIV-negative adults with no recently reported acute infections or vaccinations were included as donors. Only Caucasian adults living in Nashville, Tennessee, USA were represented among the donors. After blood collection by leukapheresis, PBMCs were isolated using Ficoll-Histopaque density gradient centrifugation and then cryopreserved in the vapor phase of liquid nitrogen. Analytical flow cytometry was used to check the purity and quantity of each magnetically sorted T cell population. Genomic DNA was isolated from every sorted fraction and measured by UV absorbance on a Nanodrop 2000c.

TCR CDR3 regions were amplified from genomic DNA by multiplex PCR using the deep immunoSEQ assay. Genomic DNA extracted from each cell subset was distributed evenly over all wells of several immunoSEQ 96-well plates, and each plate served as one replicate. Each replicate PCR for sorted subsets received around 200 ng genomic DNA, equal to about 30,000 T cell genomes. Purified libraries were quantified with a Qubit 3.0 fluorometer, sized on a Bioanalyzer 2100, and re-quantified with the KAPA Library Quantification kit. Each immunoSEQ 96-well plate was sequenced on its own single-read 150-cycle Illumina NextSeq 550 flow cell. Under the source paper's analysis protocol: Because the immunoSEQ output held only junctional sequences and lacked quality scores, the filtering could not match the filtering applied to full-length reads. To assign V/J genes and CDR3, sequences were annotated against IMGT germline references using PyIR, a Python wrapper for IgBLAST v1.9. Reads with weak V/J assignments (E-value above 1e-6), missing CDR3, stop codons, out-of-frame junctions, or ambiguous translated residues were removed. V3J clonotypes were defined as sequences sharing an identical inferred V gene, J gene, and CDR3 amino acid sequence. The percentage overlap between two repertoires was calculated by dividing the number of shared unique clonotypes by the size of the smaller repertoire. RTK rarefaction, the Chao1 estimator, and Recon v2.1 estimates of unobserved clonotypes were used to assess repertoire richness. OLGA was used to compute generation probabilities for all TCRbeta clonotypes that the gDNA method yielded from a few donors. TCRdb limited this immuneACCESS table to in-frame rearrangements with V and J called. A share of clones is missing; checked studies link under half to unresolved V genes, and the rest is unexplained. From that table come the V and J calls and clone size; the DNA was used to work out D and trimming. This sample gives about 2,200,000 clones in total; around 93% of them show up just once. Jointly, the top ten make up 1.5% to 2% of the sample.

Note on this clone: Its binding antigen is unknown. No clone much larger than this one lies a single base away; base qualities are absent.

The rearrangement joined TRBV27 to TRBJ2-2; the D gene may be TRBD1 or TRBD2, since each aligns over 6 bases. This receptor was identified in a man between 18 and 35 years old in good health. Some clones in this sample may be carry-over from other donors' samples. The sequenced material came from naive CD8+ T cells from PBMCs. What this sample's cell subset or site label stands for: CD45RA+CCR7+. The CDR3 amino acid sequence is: CASSLTGATGELFF. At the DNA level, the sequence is TGTGCCAGCAGTCTGACGGGGGCCACCGGGGAGCTGTTTTTT.